The 8 T cell receptor beta chains below were found in one sample sequenced in a study of cytomegalovirus exposure and HLA in healthy donors (dated by TCRdb to 2015 to 2018). Libraries were constructed by the immunoSEQ multiplex PCR assay. For the multiplex PCR, a mixture combining 60 forward primers for TCR Vbeta segments and 13 reverse primers for TCR Jbeta segments was used. The immuneACCESS repertoire file appears here via TCRdb, limited to in-frame rearrangements. These files lack a portion of the clones; in checked studies, under half of the deficit traces to unresolved V genes, and the cause of the others is not known. The sample includes about 170,000 clones, with 79% observed a single time. The ten top clones hold around 2.3% of the sample. What was sequenced was PBMCs. The receptors shown here come from a woman in her 50s in good health and CMV-seronegative.

The genes are TRBV7-2 and TRBJ2-4; tentative D call: TRBD2 (7 bases). CDR1 is SGHTA and CDR2 is FQGNSA in the germline V gene. Trimming cost V 5 bases and J 1 base, with 15 bases left between them. CDR3 length: 16 residues. The CDR3 bases are TGTGCCAGCAGCCCCAAGGCGGGGGCGGCCAAAAACATTCAGTACTTC. Translation: CASSPKAGAAKNIQYF. The full variable domain, completed using reference TRBV7-2 and TRBJ2-4, is GAGVSQSPSNKVTEKGKDVELRCDPISGHTALYWYRQSLGQGLEFLIYFQGNSAPDKSGLPSDRFSAERTGGSVSTLTIQRTQQEDSAVYLCASSPKAGAAKNIQYFGAGTRLSVL.

The chain recombines TRBV28 with TRBJ2-3; 7 positions match TRBD1. The germline CDR1 and CDR2 sequences are MDHEN and SYDVKM. The trim removed 6 bases at V and 3 bases at J, leaving 12 bases unmatched. The CDR3 spans 16 residues. CDR3 in DNA: TGTGCCAGCAGCCGCGACAGGGATAAAGAGACAGATACGCAGTATTTT. This encodes CASSRDRDKETDTQYF.

This chain connects TRBV7-2 to TRBJ2-5; tentative D call: TRBD2 (5 bases). Trimming took 2 bases from V and 7 from J, leaving 11 bases between them. Germline CDR1 is SGHTA and CDR2 is FQGNSA. CDR3 size: 13 residues. The CDR3, as DNA: TGTGCCAGCAGCTTAAGGGAGCTCCGGACCCAGTACTTC. Its protein is CASSLRELRTQYF.

The chain uses TRBV11-3 and TRBJ1-1; D unresolved. This CDR3 has 13 residues. Trimming removed 3 bases at V and 0 bases at J, with 5 bases between. Germline CDR1 and CDR2: SGHNT and YENEEA. This CDR3 is CASSLSMNTEAFF. The CDR3 DNA reads as TGTGCCAGCAGCTTGAGCATGAACACTGAAGCTTTCTTT.

The chain carries TRBV19 and TRBJ1-2; the D gene is possibly TRBD1 (6 bases). Looked up from germline, CDR1 is LNHDA and CDR2 is SQIVND (reference sequence). Trimming removed 8 bases from V and 4 bases from J, with 11 bases in between. The CDR3 consists of 12 residues. In DNA, the CDR3 is TGTGCCAGTCGGGACAAGTTCTATGGCTACACCTTC. Translation gives CASRDKFYGYTF. The complete variable domain, with remaining parts taken from reference TRBV19 and TRBJ1-2, reads DGGITQSPKYLFRKEGQNVTLSCEQNLNHDAMYWYRQDPGQGLRLIYYSQIVNDFQKGDIAEGYSVSREKKESFPLTVTSAQKNPTAFYLCASRDKFYGYTFGSGTRLTVV.

This chain links TRBV7-8 with TRBJ1-4; 9 bases are a match to TRBD1. The CDR3 is made up of 15 amino acids. From germline, CDR1 is SGHVS and CDR2 FQNEAQ. V shed 5 bases and J 7 bases; nucleotides not matched to a gene: 8. In nucleotides, the CDR3 is TGTGCCAGCAGCGCTAACAGGGGGCGAAGTGAAAAACTGTTTTTT. It codes for CASSANRGRSEKLFF.

The CDR3 loop reads CSGGTSPGNEQFF. Here the CDR3 DNA reads TGCAGCGGTGGGACATCTCCAGGCAATGAGCAGTTCTTC. The gene calls are TRBV29-1 and TRBJ2-1; possibly TRBD1 for D (6 bases). CDR3 size: 13 residues. The V gene lost 7 bases and the J gene lost 6 bases, with 16 bases spanning the gap. CDR1 and CDR2 (germline): SQVTM, ANQGSEA.

This clone was recorded once. The rearrangement links TRBV7-6 to TRBJ1-1; the D gene is possibly TRBD1 (5 bases). Trimming took off 5 bases at V and 4 bases at J, with 17 bases between the two ends. Germline-derived CDR1 and CDR2 are SGHVS and FNYEAQ. This CDR3 is built from 15 residues. CDR3 region: CASSPAEGQGTEAFF. CDR3 nucleotide sequence: TGTGCCAGCAGCCCCGCTGAAGGCCAGGGCACTGAAGCTTTCTTT.